The sequence of this T cell receptor (beta chain) was determined in a study of blood T cells in healthy people across ages. This clonotype was recorded only once. Alongside a J-beta primer mix, a sample-barcoded 5' primer served in a second PCR lasting 7 to 11 cycles. TCRdb processed the 5' RACE reads anew with MiXCR; each CDR3 protein has one entry. This sample has 1.6 million or so distinct CDR3 sequences, with roughly 32% found just once. CDR3 length equals 13 residues. Trimming shortened V by 3 bases and J by 10 bases, and 17 bases separated the two germline ends. CDR1 DFQATT and CDR2 SNEGSKA come from the germline V gene (reference sequence).

The sequence came from a woman in her twenties or thirties in good health. The rearrangement links TRBV20-1 to TRBJ2-3, with a tentative D call TRBD2 (5 bases). Sequenced input: blood. The CDR3 loop is CSASGEEIWAQYF. CDR3 sequence (DNA): TGCAGTGCTAGCGGGGAAGAGATTTGGGCGCAGTATTTT.